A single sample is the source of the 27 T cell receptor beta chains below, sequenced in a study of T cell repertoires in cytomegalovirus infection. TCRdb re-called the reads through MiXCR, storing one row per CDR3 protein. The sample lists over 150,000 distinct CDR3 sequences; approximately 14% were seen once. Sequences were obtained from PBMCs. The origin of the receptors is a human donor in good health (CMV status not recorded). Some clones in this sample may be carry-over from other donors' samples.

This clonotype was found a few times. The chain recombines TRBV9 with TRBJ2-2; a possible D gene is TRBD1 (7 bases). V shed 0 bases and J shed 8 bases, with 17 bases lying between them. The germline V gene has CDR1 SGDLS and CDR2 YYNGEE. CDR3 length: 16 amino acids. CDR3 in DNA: TGTGCCAGCAGCGTAGCGAGAGGCAGGGGGGTAGGGGAGCTGTTTTTT. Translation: CASSVARGRGVGELFF. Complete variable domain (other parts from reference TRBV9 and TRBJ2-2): DSGVTQTPKHLITATGQRVTLRCSPRSGDLSVYWYQQSLDQGLQFLIQYYNGEERAKGNILERFSAQQFPDLHSELNLSSLELGDSALYFCASSVARGRGVGELFFGEGSRLTVL.

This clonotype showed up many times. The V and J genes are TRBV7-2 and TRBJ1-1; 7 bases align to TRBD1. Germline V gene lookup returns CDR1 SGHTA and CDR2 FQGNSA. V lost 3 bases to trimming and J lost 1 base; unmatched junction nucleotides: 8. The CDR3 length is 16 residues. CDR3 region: CASSFARTGENTEAFF. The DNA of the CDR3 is TGTGCCAGCAGCTTTGCGAGGACAGGCGAGAACACTGAAGCTTTCTTT.

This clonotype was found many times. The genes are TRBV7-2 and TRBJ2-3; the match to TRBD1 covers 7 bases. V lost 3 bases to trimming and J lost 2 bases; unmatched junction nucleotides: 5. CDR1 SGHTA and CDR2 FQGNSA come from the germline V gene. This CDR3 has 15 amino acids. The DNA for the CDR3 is TGTGCCAGCAGCTTCTCACAGGGGAACACAGATACGCAGTATTTT. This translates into CASSFSQGNTDTQYF.

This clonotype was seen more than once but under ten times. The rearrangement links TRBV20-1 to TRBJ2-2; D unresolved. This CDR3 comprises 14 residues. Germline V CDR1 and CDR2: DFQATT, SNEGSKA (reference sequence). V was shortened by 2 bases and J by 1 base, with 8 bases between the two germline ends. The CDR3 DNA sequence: TGCAGTGCTAGAAGTAGACTGAACACCGGGGAGCTGTTTTTT. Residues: CSARSRLNTGELFF.

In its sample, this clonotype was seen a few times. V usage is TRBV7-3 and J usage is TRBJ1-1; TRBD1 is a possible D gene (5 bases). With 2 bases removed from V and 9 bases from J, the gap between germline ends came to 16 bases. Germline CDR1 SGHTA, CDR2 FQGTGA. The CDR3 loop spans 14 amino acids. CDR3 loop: CASSLDNRGSKAFF. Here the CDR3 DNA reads TGTGCCAGCAGCTTAGATAATCGGGGCAGTAAAGCTTTCTTT.

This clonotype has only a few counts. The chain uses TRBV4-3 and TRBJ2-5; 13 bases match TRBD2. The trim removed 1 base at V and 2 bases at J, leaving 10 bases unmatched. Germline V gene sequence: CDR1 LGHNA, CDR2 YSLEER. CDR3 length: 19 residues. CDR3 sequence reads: CASSQVWTSGSAWQETQYF. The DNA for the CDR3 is TGCGCCAGCAGCCAAGTCTGGACTAGCGGGAGCGCGTGGCAAGAGACCCAGTACTTC.

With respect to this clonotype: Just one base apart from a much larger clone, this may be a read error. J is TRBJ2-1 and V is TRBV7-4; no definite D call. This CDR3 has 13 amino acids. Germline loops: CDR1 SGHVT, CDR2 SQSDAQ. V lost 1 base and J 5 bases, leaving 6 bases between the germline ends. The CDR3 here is CASSLGTNNEQFF. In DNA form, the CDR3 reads TGTGCCAGCAGCTTAGGTACTAACAATGAGCAGTTCTTC.

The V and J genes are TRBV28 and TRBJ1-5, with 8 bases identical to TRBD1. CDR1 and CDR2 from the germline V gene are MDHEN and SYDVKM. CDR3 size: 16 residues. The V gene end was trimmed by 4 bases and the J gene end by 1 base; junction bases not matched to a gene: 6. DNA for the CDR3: TGTGCCAGCAGTTACCCGACAGGGGCGAGCAATCAGCCCCAGCATTTT. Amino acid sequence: CASSYPTGASNQPQHF. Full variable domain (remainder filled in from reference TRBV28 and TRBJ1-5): DVKVTQSSRYLVKRTGEKVFLECVQDMDHENMFWYRQDPGLGLRLIYFSYDVKMKEKGDIPEGYSVSREKKERFSLILESASTNQTSMYLCASSYPTGASNQPQHFGDGTRLSIL.

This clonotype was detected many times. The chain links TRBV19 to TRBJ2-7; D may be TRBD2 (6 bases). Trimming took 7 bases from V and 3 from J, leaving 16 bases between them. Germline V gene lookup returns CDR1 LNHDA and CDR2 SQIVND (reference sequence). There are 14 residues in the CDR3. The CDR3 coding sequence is TGTGCCAGTATGGGAGGAGGAGGGATCTACGAGCAGTACTTC. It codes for CASMGGGGIYEQYF.

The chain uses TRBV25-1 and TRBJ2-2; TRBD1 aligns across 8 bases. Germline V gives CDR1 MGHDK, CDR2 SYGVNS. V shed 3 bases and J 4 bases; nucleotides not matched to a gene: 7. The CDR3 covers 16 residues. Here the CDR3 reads CASSDLRQGSTGELFF. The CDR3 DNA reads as TGTGCCAGCAGTGACCTCCGACAGGGGAGCACCGGGGAGCTGTTTTTT.

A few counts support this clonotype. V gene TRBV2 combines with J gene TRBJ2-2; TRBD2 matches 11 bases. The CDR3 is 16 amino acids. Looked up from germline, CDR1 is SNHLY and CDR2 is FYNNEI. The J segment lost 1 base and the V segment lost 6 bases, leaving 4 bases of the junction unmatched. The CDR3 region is CASSSGTSGNTGELFF. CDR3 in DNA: TGTGCCAGCAGCTCAGGGACTAGCGGGAACACCGGGGAGCTGTTTTTT.

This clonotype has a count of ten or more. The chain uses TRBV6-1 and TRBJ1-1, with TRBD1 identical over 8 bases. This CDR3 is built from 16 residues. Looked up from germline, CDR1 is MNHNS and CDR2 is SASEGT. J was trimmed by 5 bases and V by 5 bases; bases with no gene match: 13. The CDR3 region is CASSSGQGGVGTEAFF. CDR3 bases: TGTGCCAGCAGTTCCGGACAGGGAGGGGTGGGGACTGAAGCTTTCTTT.

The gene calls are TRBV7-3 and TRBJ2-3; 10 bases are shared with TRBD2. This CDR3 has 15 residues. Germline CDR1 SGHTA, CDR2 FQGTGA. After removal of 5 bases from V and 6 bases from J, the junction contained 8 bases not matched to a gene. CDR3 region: CASSPLAGAGDTQYF. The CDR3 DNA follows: TGTGCCAGCAGCCCCCTAGCGGGGGCGGGGGATACGCAGTATTTT.

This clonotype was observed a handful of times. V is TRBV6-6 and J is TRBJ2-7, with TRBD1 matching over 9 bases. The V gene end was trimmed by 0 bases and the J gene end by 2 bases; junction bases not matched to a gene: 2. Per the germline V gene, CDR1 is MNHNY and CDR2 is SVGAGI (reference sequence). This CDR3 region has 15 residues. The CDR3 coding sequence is TGTGCCAGCAGTTACTCGACAGGGGGGACCTACGAGCAGTACTTC. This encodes CASSYSTGGTYEQYF.

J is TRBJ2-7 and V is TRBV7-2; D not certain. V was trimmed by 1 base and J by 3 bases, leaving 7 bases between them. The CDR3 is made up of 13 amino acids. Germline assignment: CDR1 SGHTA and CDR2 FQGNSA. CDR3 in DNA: TGTGCCAGCAGCTTAGAGACACGCTACGAGCAGTACTTC. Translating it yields CASSLETRYEQYF.

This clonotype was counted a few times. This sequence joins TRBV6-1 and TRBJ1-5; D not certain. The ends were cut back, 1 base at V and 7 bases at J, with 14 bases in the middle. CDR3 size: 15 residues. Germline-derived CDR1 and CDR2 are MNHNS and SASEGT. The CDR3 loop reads CASSEVTGVAQPQHF. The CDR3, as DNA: TGTGCCAGCAGTGAAGTTACCGGGGTAGCACAGCCCCAGCATTTT.

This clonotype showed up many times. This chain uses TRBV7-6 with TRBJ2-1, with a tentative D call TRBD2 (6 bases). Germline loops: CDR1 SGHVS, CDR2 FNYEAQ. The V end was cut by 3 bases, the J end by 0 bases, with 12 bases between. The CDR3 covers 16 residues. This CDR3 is CASSFGTVSSYNEQFF. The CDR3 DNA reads TGTGCCAGCAGCTTCGGGACTGTAAGCTCCTACAATGAGCAGTTCTTC.

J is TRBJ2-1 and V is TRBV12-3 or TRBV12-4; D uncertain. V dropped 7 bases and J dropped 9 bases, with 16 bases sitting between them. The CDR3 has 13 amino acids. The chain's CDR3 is CASKSTAPLEQFF. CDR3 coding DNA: TGTGCCAGCAAATCAACGGCCCCCCTTGAGCAGTTCTTC.

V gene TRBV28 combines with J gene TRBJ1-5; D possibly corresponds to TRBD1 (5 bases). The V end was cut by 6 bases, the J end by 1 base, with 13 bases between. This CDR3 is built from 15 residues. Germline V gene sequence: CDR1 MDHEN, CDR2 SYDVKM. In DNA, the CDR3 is TGTGCCAGCAGAACGGGGGGGAGAAGCAATCAGCCCCAGCATTTT. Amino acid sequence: CASRTGGRSNQPQHF.

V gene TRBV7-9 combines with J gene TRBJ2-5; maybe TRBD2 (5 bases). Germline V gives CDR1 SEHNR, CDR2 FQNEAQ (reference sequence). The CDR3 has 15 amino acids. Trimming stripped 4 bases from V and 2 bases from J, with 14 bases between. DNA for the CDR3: TGTGCCAGCAGCTCCCGAAGGACTGTTCAAGAGACCCAGTACTTC. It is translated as CASSSRRTVQETQYF.

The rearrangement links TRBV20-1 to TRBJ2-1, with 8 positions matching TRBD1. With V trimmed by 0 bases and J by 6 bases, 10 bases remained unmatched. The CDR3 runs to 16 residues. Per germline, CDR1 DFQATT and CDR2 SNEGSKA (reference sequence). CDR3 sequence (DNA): TGCAGTGCTAGAGATCCAGGACAGGGCCACTTCAATGAGCAGTTCTTC. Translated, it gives CSARDPGQGHFNEQFF.

CDR3 DNA: TGTGCCAGCAGCTTAGTGATTGGAGAGAACACTGAAGCTTTCTTT. Its translation is CASSLVIGENTEAFF. The chain uses TRBV7-9 and TRBJ1-1, with D unclear. V lost 1 base, J lost 1 base, and 10 bases lay in between. Germline V lookup: CDR1 SEHNR, CDR2 FQNEAQ (reference sequence). The CDR3 has 15 amino acids.

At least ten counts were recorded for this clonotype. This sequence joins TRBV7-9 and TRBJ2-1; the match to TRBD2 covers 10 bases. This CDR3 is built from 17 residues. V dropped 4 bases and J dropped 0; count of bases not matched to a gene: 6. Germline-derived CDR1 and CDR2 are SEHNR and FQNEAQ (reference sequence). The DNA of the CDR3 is TGTGCCAGCAGCTCAGAAAGCGGGAGGGCCTCCTACAATGAGCAGTTCTTC. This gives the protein CASSSESGRASYNEQFF. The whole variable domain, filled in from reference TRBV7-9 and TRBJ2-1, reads DTGVSQNPRHKITKRGQNVTFRCDPISEHNRLYWYRQTLGQGPEFLTYFQNEAQLEKSRLLSDRFSAERPKGSFSTLEIQRTEQGDSAMYLCASSSESGRASYNEQFFGPGTRLTVL.

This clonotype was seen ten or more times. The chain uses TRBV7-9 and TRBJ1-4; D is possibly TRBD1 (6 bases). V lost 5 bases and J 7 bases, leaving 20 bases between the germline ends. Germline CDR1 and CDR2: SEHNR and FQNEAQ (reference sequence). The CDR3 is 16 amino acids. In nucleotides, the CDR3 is TGTGCCAGCAGCGACCGGGACACCGACGGGGGTGAAAAACTGTTTTTT. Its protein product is CASSDRDTDGGEKLFF.

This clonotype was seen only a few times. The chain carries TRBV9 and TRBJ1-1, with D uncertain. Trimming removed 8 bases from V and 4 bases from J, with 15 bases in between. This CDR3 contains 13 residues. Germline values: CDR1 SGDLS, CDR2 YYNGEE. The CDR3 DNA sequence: TGTGCCAGTACGACAATCCCCGGCACTGAAGCTTTCTTT. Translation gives CASTTIPGTEAFF.

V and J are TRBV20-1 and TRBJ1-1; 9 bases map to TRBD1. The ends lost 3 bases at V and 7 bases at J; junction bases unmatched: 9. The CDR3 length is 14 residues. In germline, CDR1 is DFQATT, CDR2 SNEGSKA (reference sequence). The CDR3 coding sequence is TGCAGTGCTAGCACCGGGACAGGGCATGTTGAAGCTTTCTTT. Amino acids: CSASTGTGHVEAFF.

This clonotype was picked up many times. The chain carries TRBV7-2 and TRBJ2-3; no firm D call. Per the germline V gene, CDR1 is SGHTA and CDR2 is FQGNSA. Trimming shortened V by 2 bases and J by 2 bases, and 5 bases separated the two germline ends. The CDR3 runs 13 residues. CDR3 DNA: TGTGCCAGCAGCTTACGGAACACAGATACGCAGTATTTT. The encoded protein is CASSLRNTDTQYF. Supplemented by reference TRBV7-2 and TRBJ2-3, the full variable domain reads GAGVSQSPSNKVTEKGKDVELRCDPISGHTALYWYRQSLGQGLEFLIYFQGNSAPDKSGLPSDRFSAERTGGSVSTLTIQRTQQEDSAVYLCASSLRNTDTQYFGPGTRLTVL.